This entry lists 9 T cell receptor beta chains sequenced from one sample in a study of blood T cell repertoires in COVID-19. Sequencing used immunoSEQ multiplex PCR; TCRdb keeps in-frame clones, though not all of them. Here the sample spans about 100,000 clones, approximately 86% being singletons. The material sequenced was peripheral blood. The receptors stem from a woman aged 60-70 years with acute or convalescent COVID-19.

Written as DNA, the CDR3 is TGTGCCAGCAGTTACTCGGCAGGCGTCTCTGGAAACACCATATATTTT. Protein: CASSYSAGVSGNTIYF. This chain uses TRBV6-6 with TRBJ1-3; D gene uncertain. Germline CDR1 MNHNY, CDR2 SVGAGI (reference sequence). This CDR3 region has 16 residues. The V and J ends lost 0 bases and 0 bases respectively, with 9 bases between them.

The DNA of the CDR3 is TGTGCCTGGACGTGGGGGCAGGGTGATATTGAGCAGTTCTTC. Its protein product is CAWTWGQGDIEQFF. J is TRBJ2-1 and V is TRBV30, with a weak D call TRBD1 (6 bases). Germline-derived CDR1 and CDR2 are GTSNPN and SVGIG (reference sequence). V was shortened by 4 bases and J by 9 bases, with 19 bases between the two germline ends. This CDR3 has 14 residues.

The rearrangement uses TRBV18 and TRBJ2-3, with 8 bases identical to TRBD2. The CDR3 is 14 residues long. V gave up 4 bases and J gave up 4 bases; unmatched junction bases: 4. Germline CDR1 is KGHSH and CDR2 is LQKENI. The CDR3 here is CASSRAGASDTQYF. The CDR3 nucleotides are TGTGCCAGCTCACGAGCGGGGGCTTCAGATACGCAGTATTTT.

This clone appeared a single time. The chain is built from TRBV29-1 and TRBJ1-1, with TRBD1 identical over 7 bases. The germline V gene has CDR1 SQVTM and CDR2 ANQGSEA. V shed 6 bases and J 3 bases; nucleotides not matched to a gene: 7. This CDR3 is built from 13 residues. The chain's CDR3 is CSVGTARYTEAFF. The CDR3, as DNA: TGCAGCGTCGGGACAGCTAGGTACACTGAAGCTTTCTTT.

The CDR3 loop is CASSSGQALNTGELFF. CDR3 DNA: TGTGCCAGCAGCTCGGGACAGGCACTCAACACCGGGGAGCTGTTTTTT. The gene calls are TRBV5-4 and TRBJ2-2; 8 bases align to TRBD1. CDR3 length equals 16 residues. Germline V gives CDR1 SGHNT, CDR2 YYREEE (reference sequence). Trimming removed 3 bases from V and 2 bases from J; junction bases left unmatched: 6.

The chain links TRBV18 to TRBJ2-1, with unresolved D. This CDR3 has 13 residues. Germline CDR1 KGHSH, CDR2 LQKENI. The ends were cut back, 6 bases at V and 4 bases at J, with 10 bases in the middle. This CDR3 is CASSPSTYNEQFF. CDR3 bases: TGTGCCAGCTCCCCGTCAACTTACAATGAGCAGTTCTTC.

The chain has TRBV3-1 (or the pseudogene TRBV3-2) and TRBJ1-1; D gene unclear. The V end was cut by 4 bases, the J end by 1 base, with 10 bases between. CDR3 length: 14 amino acids. The germline gives CDR1 LGHDT, CDR2 YNNKEL (reference sequence). The CDR3 loop reads CASSPFGPNTEAFF. Written as DNA, the CDR3 is TGTGCCAGCAGCCCGTTCGGTCCGAACACTGAAGCTTTCTTT.

CDR3 residues: CASKGDRGEQYV. The CDR3 region has the DNA TGTGCCAGCAAGGGGGATAGAGGCGAGCAGTACGTC. The chain couples TRBV6-5 to TRBJ2-7, with TRBD1 as a possible D gene (6 bases). The ends were cut back, 7 bases at V and 6 bases at J, with 13 bases in the middle. The CDR3 sequence is 12 residues long. Germline V lookup: CDR1 MNHEY, CDR2 SVGAGI.

The rearrangement uses TRBV27 and TRBJ2-1; 15 bases are shared with TRBD2. There are 15 residues in the CDR3. Trimming took 5 bases from V and 6 from J; bases not matched to a gene: 2. From germline, CDR1 is MNHEY and CDR2 SMNVEV (reference sequence). The DNA of the CDR3 is TGTGCCAGCAGTCGGGGACTAGCGGGAGGCAATGAGCAGTTCTTC. Protein sequence: CASSRGLAGGNEQFF.